This T cell receptor (beta chain) comes out of a study of CD8 T cells in Susac syndrome. TCR beta sequencing covered blood CD8+ and CD4+ T cells. It was negative isolation that provided the CD8+ and CD4+ T cells, whereas TEMRA cells were enriched by FACS. 0.5 to 1 ug RNA was reverse transcribed with random hexamers. TCRdb re-called the immunoSEQ multiplex PCR reads with MiXCR, one entry per CDR3 protein. The sample has about 290,000 distinct CDR3 sequences; around nine tenths are singletons. This clonotype has a single count. CDR1 and CDR2 (germline): SEHNR, FQNEAQ (reference sequence). The CDR3 consists of 14 residues. Germline trimming cut 5 bases from V and 5 bases from J; bases unmatched to any gene: 7.

The material sequenced was CD8+ T cells from PBMCs. This chain connects TRBV7-9 to TRBJ2-7, with 9 bases fitting TRBD2. The source is a human donor with multiple sclerosis. The CDR3 DNA is TGTGCCAGCAGCCCGACGGGACTAGCTCACGAGCAGTACTTC. It yields the protein CASSPTGLAHEQYF.